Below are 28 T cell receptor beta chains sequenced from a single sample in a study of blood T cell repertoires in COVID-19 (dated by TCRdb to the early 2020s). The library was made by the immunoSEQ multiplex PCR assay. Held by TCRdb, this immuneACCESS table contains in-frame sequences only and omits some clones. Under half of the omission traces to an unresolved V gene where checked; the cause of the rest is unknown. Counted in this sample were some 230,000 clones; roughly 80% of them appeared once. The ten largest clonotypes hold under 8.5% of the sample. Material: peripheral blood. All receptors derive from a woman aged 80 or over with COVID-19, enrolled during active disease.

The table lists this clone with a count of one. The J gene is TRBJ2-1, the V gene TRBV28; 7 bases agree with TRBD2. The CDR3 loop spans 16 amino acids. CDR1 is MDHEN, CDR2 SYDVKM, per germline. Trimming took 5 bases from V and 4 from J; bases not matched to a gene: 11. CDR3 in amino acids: CASSPLALSLYNEQFF. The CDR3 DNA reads TGTGCCAGCAGTCCACTAGCGCTATCCCTTTACAATGAGCAGTTCTTC.

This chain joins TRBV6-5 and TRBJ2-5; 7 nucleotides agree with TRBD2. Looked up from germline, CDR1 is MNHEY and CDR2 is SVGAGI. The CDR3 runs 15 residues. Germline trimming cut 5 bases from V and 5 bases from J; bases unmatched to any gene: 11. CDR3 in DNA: TGTGCCAGCAGTCATTGGGGGGGTAGTGGGGAGACCCAGTACTTC. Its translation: CASSHWGGSGETQYF.

The DNA of the CDR3 is TGTGCCAGCAGTTTTTATCAGGACACCATATATTTT. This translates into CASSFYQDTIYF. The rearrangement uses TRBV12-3 or TRBV12-4 and TRBJ1-3; no clear D. The CDR3 has 12 residues. Trimming cost V 3 bases and J 8 bases, with 8 bases left between them.

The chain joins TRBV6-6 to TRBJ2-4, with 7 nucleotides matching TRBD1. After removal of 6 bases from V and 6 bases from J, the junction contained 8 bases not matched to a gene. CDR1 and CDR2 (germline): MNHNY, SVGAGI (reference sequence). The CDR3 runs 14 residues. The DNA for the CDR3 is TGTGCCAGCAGCAAACAGGGGAGCCCAAACATTCAGTACTTC. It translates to CASSKQGSPNIQYF.

The CDR3, as DNA: TGCGCCAGCAGCCCAACCGGACGACAGGGTAAAGATACGCAGTATTTT. Translating it yields CASSPTGRQGKDTQYF. The chain recombines TRBV4-1 with TRBJ2-3; 7 bases are a match to TRBD1. The CDR3 consists of 16 residues. Germline CDR1 MGHRA, CDR2 YSYEKL. The trim removed 4 bases at V and 5 bases at J, leaving 12 bases unmatched.

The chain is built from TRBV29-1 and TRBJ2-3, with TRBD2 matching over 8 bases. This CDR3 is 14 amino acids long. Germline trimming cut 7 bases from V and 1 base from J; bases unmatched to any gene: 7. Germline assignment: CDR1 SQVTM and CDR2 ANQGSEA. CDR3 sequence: CSAGGGDGTDTQYF. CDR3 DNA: TGCAGCGCGGGAGGGGGGGATGGCACAGATACGCAGTATTTT.

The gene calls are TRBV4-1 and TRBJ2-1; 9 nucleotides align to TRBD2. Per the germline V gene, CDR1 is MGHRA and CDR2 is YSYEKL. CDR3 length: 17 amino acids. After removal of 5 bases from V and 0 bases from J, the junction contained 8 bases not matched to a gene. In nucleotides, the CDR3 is TGCGCCAGCAGCGCTCGACTAGCGGCTAGCTCCTACAATGAGCAGTTCTTC. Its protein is CASSARLAASSYNEQFF.

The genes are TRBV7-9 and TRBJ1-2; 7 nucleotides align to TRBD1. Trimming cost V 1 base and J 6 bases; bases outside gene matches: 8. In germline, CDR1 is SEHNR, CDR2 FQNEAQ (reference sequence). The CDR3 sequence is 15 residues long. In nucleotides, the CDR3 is TGTGCCAGCAGCTTAGAGCTTGTCCAGGGGGATGGCTACACCTTC. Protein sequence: CASSLELVQGDGYTF.

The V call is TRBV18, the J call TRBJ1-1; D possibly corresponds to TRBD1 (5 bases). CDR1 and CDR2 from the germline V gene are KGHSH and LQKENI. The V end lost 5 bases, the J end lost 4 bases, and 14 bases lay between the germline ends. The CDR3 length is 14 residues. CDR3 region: CASSLMEGSTEAFF. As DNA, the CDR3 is TGTGCCAGCTCATTAATGGAGGGGAGCACTGAAGCTTTCTTT.

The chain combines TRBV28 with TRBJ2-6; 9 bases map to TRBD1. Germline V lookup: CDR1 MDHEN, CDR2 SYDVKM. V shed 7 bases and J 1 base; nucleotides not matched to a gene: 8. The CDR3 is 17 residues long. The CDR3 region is CASITGGLRSGANVLTF. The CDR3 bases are TGTGCCAGCATTACAGGGGGCCTTCGTTCTGGGGCCAACGTCCTGACTTTC.

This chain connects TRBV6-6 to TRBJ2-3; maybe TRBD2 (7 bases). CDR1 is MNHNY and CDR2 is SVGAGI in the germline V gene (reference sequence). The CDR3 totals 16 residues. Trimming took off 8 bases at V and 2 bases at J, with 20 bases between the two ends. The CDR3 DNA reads TGTGCCAGCCTTAGGAGGAGGGGGGGTTTCACAGATACGCAGTATTTT. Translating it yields CASLRRRGGFTDTQYF.

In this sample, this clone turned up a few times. The CDR3 nucleotides read TGTGCCAGCAGTGACCCAGGGGGCCTCAGTGGTGGCTACACCTTC. Translated: CASSDPGGLSGGYTF. V usage is TRBV2 and J usage is TRBJ1-2, with 8 bases aligning to TRBD1. This CDR3 is built from 15 residues. V shed 3 bases and J 7 bases; nucleotides not matched to a gene: 10. Germline V lookup: CDR1 SNHLY, CDR2 FYNNEI.

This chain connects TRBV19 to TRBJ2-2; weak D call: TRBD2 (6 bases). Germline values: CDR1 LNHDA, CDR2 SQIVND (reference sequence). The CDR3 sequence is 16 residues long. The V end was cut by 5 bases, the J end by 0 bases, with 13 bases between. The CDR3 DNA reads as TGTGCCAGTAGTGTCCTTAGCGGATCGAACACCGGGGAGCTGTTTTTT. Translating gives CASSVLSGSNTGELFF.

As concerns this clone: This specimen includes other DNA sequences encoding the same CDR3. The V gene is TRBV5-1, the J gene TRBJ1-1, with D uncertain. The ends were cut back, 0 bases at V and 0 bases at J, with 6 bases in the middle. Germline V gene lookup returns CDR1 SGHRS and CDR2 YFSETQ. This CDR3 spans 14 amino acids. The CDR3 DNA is TGCGCCAGCAGCTTGGGCGGAATGAACACTGAAGCTTTCTTT. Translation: CASSLGGMNTEAFF.

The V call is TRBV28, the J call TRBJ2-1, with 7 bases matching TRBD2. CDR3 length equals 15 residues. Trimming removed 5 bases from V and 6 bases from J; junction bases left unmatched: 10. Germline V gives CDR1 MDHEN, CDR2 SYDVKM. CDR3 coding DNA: TGTGCCAGCAGTCGCCAGCGGGACGGGGGCAATGAGCAGTTCTTC. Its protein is CASSRQRDGGNEQFF.

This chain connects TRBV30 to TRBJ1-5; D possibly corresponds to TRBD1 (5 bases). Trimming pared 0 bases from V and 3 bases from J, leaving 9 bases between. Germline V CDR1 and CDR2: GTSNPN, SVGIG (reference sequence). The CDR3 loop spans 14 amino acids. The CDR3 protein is CAWSVSGNNQPQHF. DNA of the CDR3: TGTGCCTGGAGTGTATCAGGGAACAATCAGCCCCAGCATTTT.

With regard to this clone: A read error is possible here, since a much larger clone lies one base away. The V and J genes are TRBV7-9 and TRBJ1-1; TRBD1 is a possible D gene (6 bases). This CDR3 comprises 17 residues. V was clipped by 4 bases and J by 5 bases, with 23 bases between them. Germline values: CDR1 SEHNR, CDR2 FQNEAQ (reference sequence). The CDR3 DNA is TGTGCCAGCAGCTCGACAGGAGTATCGATGGTGGAGACTGAAGCTTTCTTT. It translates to CASSSTGVSMVETEAFF.

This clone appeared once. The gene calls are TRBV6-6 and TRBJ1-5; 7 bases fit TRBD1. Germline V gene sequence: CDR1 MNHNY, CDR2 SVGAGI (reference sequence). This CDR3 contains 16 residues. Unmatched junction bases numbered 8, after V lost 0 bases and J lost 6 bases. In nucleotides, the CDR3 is TGTGCCAGCAGTTACTCGAAAGGGGGCGCGGTTCAGCCCCAGCATTTT. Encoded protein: CASSYSKGGAVQPQHF.

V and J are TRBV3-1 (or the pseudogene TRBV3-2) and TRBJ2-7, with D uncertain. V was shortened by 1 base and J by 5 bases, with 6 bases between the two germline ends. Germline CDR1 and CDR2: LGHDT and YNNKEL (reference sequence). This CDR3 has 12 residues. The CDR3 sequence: CASSQAGHEQYF. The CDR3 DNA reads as TGTGCCAGCAGCCAAGCCGGTCACGAGCAGTACTTC.

The CDR3 region is CASSWSGETEAFF. Written as DNA, the CDR3 is TGTGCCAGCAGTTGGTCGGGGGAGACTGAAGCTTTCTTT. The chain employs TRBV6-5 and TRBJ1-1; D is possibly TRBD1 (5 bases). Germline V gene sequence: CDR1 MNHEY, CDR2 SVGAGI. This CDR3 is built from 13 residues. V lost 4 bases, J lost 5 bases, and 11 bases lay in between.

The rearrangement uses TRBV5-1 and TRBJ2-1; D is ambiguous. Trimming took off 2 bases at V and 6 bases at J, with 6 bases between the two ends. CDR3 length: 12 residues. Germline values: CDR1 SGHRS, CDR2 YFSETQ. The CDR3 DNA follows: TGCGCCAGCAGCTTCCAGTTCAATGAGCAGTTCTTC. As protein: CASSFQFNEQFF.

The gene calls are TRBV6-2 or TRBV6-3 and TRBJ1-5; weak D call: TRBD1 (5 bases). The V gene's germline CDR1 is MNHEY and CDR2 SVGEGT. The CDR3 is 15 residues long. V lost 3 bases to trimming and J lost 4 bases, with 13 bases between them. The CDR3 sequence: CASSYGGVGNQPQHF. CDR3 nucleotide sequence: TGTGCCAGCAGTTATGGGGGGGTGGGAAATCAGCCCCAGCATTTT.

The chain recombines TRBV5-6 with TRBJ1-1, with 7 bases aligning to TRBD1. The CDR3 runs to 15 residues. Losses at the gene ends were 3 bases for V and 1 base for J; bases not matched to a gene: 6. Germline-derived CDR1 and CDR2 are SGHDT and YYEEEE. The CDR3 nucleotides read TGTGCCAGCAGCTCTCGACAGGGTTGGAACACTGAAGCTTTCTTT. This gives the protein CASSSRQGWNTEAFF.

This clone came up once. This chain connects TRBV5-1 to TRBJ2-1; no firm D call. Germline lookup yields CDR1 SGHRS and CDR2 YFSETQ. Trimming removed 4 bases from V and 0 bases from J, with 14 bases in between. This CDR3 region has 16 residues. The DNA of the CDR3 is TGCGCCAGCAGCCGTACAGATCCGAGCTCCTACAATGAGCAGTTCTTC. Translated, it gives CASSRTDPSSYNEQFF.

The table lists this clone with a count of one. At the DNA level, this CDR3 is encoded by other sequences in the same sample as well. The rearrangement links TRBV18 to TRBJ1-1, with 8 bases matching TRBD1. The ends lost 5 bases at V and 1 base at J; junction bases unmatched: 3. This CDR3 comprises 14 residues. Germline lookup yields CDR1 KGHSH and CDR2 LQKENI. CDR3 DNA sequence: TGTGCCAGCTCAAGCCAGGGGGCGAACACTGAAGCTTTCTTT. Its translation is CASSSQGANTEAFF.

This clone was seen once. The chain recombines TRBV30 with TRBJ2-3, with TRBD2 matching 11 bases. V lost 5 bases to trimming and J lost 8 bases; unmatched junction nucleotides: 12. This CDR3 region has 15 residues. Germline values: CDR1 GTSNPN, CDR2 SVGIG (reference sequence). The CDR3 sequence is CAWAIAGGESATQYF. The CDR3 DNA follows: TGTGCCTGGGCTATAGCGGGGGGGGAGTCCGCTACGCAGTATTTT.

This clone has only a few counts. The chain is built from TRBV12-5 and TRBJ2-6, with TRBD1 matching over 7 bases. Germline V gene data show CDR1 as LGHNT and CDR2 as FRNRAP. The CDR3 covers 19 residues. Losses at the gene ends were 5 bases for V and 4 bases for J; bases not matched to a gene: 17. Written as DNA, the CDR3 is TGTGCTAGTGGTCCCCTTTTAGGCACAGGGGCGGTCGGGGCCAACGTCCTGACTTTC. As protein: CASGPLLGTGAVGANVLTF.

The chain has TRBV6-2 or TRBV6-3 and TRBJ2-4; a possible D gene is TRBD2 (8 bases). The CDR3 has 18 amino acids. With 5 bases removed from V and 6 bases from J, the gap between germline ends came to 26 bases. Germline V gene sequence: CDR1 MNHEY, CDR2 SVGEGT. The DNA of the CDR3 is TGTGCCAGCAGTCCGACAGGGAGCGGGAGAAAGGCTTCAAACATTCAGTACTTC. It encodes CASSPTGSGRKASNIQYF.